These T cell receptor beta chains were read from a single sample in a study of OX40 agonist ivuxolimab in advanced cancers. Clones were read by immunoSEQ multiplex PCR, and TCRdb kept only the in-frame ones, dropping some. The table includes fewer than 50,000 clones, around nine tenths detected once. This specimen was CD4+ or CD8+ T cells sorted from blood, taken in a trial of the OX40 agonist ivuxolimab. The receptors were gathered from an adult with an advanced solid tumor such as melanoma, head and neck, liver or kidney cancer. The CDR3 runs from the conserved cysteine through the conserved F or W. Each record gives: V gene, J gene, CDR3 protein.

V: TRBV7-3
J: TRBJ2-7
CDR3: CASSLLYEQYF

V: TRBV6-6
J: TRBJ2-1
CDR3: CASGREGGALGEQFF

V: TRBV4-2
J: TRBJ2-7
CDR3: CASSLAGGRSEQYF

V: TRBV5-8
J: TRBJ1-3
CDR3: CASSLGSPTLGNTIYF

V: TRBV7-9
J: TRBJ2-5
CDR3: CASSERAAKETQYF

V: TRBV5-1
J: TRBJ2-3
CDR3: CASSVPPGLAVQGASTDTQYF

V: TRBV4-1
J: TRBJ2-1
CDR3: CASSQELAGFYNEQFF

V: TRBV19
J: TRBJ1-2
CDR3: CASSIEHTLHYGYTF

V: TRBV30
J: TRBJ1-2
CDR3: CAWSAPLGVQDYGYTF

V: TRBV7-9
J: TRBJ2-3
CDR3: CAFDGVSTDTQYF

V: TRBV19
J: TRBJ2-7
CDR3: CASSTTGRFQYEQYF